This T cell receptor (beta chain) was documented in a study of cytomegalovirus exposure and HLA in healthy donors. Vbeta (60) and Jbeta (13) primers were used in the PCR. Method: immunoSEQ multiplex PCR; TCRdb's copy keeps in-frame clones and lacks some. The sample records 130,000 or so clones, 80% to 90% being singletons. The specimen was PBMCs. The TCR sequence derives from a woman in her 30s in good health and CMV-seronegative.

The CDR3 loop reads CASSPETPGFSGANVLTF. CDR3 sequence (DNA): TGTGCCAGCAGTCCCGAAACCCCAGGGTTTTCTGGGGCCAACGTCCTGACTTTC. The rearrangement joins TRBV2 to TRBJ2-6; weak D call: TRBD1 (5 bases). Germline V CDR1 and CDR2: SNHLY, FYNNEI. The CDR3 sequence is 18 residues long. V shed 5 bases and J shed 1 base, with 18 bases lying between them.